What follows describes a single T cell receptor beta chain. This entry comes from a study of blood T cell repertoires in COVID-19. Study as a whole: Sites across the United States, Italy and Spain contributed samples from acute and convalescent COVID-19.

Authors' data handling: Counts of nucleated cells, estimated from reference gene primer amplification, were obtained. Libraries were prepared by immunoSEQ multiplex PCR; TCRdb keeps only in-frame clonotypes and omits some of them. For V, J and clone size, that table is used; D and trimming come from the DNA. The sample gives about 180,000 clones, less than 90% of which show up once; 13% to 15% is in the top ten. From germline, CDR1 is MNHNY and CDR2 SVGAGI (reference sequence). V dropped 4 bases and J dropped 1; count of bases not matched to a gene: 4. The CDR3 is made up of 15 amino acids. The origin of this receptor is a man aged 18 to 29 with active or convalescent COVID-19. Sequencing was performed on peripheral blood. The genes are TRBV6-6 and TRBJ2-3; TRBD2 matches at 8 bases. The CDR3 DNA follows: TGTGCCAGCAGTTCCCCGGGACTAGGCACAGATACGCAGTATTTT. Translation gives CASSSPGLGTDTQYF.